What follows are 31 T cell receptor beta chains derived from one specimen sequenced in a study of cytomegalovirus exposure and HLA in healthy donors. Primers for the PCR totalled 60 Vbeta and 13 Jbeta. TCRdb's copy holds only in-frame clones and misses some; the assay was immunoSEQ multiplex PCR. Here the sample table reports around 130,000 clones. The sequenced material came from PBMCs. The receptors here all came from a woman aged 60 to 75 in good health and CMV-seronegative.

J is TRBJ2-3 and V is TRBV20-1, with no clear D. From germline, CDR1 is DFQATT and CDR2 SNEGSKA (reference sequence). Trimming shortened V by 2 bases and J by 4 bases, and 4 bases separated the two germline ends. The CDR3 consists of 11 residues. The DNA for the CDR3 is TGCAGTGCTAGACGGGCAGATACGCAGTATTTT. This translates into CSARRADTQYF.

The chain's CDR3 is CATSDGTRVNYGYTF. As DNA, the CDR3 is TGTGCCACCAGCGACGGGACAAGGGTTAACTATGGCTACACCTTC. The rearrangement links TRBV15 to TRBJ1-2; D is possibly TRBD1 (6 bases). Per germline, CDR1 LNHNV and CDR2 YYDKDF (reference sequence). The V end was cut by 5 bases, the J end by 1 base, with 14 bases between. CDR3 length: 15 amino acids.

The chain combines TRBV18 with TRBJ1-1; maybe TRBD1 (5 bases). CDR1 is KGHSH, CDR2 LQKENI, per germline. Trimming stripped 6 bases from V and 1 base from J, with 12 bases between. CDR3 length: 14 residues. The CDR3 loop reads CASSQGAANTEAFF. The CDR3 DNA sequence: TGTGCCAGCTCCCAAGGGGCGGCGAACACTGAAGCTTTCTTT.

The CDR3 nucleotides read TGTGCCAGCGCGGGACTAGCGGGGAGCACAGATACGCAGTATTTT. It codes for CASAGLAGSTDTQYF. The V gene is TRBV2, the J gene TRBJ2-3; 13 positions agree with TRBD2. Germline CDR1 and CDR2: SNHLY and FYNNEI. V shed 8 bases and J 0 bases; nucleotides not matched to a gene: 2. This CDR3 contains 15 residues.

The CDR3 nucleotides read TGTGCCAGCTCACCACCGAACTCAGGGGATGAAAAACTGTTTTTT. Amino acid sequence: CASSPPNSGDEKLFF. This chain connects TRBV18 to TRBJ1-4; a possible D gene is TRBD1 (6 bases). V lost 0 bases to trimming and J lost 6 bases, with 11 bases between them. The CDR3 length is 15 residues. Germline V CDR1 and CDR2: KGHSH, LQKENI.

The genes are TRBV28 and TRBJ1-4, with 9 nucleotides matching TRBD1. The germline gives CDR1 MDHEN, CDR2 SYDVKM. V dropped 4 bases and J dropped 5; count of bases not matched to a gene: 2. The CDR3 consists of 14 residues. The CDR3 bases are TGTGCCAGCAGTTGGGGACAGGGAAATGAAAAACTGTTTTTT. It encodes CASSWGQGNEKLFF.

The J gene is TRBJ2-3, the V gene TRBV5-6; TRBD2 aligns across 8 bases. The CDR3 contains 18 residues. V was clipped by 5 bases and J by 2 bases; unmatched bases: 16. Per the germline V gene, CDR1 is SGHDT and CDR2 is YYEEEE. The CDR3, as DNA: TGTGCCAGCAGTGCCGATAGCGGGACCCTTAGCCTCACAGATACGCAGTATTTT. Its translation is CASSADSGTLSLTDTQYF.

The chain has TRBV10-2 and TRBJ1-6; D not resolved. Germline CDR1 WSHSY, CDR2 SAAADI. V lost 2 bases and J lost 6, with 11 bases in between. This CDR3 has 15 residues. Here the CDR3 reads CASSESPASNSPLHF. In nucleotides, the CDR3 is TGCGCCAGCAGTGAGAGCCCAGCGAGTAATTCACCCCTCCACTTT.

The V gene is TRBV7-9, the J gene TRBJ2-7; 7 bases match TRBD1. The CDR3 consists of 17 residues. The germline CDR1 and CDR2 sequences are SEHNR and FQNEAQ (reference sequence). V was clipped by 2 bases and J by 6 bases; unmatched bases: 16. The CDR3 region is CASSLPYRTGVYVEQYF. In nucleotides, the CDR3 is TGTGCCAGCAGCTTACCCTACAGGACAGGCGTCTATGTCGAGCAGTACTTC.

The chain uses TRBV5-4 and TRBJ1-6; D not resolved. CDR1 and CDR2 (germline): SGHNT, YYREEE (reference sequence). There are 16 residues in the CDR3. V was pared by 5 bases and J by 0 bases, with 12 bases between. CDR3 coding DNA: TGTGCCAGCAGGGTGGGCTTTAGCTCCTATAATTCACCCCTCCACTTT. This codes for CASRVGFSSYNSPLHF.

The genes are TRBV12-5 and TRBJ2-2; 11 bases agree with TRBD1. V was pared by 6 bases and J by 2 bases, with 11 bases of the junction left unmatched. Per the germline V gene, CDR1 is LGHNT and CDR2 is FRNRAP. This CDR3 is built from 18 residues. CDR3 DNA sequence: TGTGCTAGTGGCCGAGGACAGGGGGCTTCTGGAAACACCGGGGAGCTGTTTTTT. This sequence encodes CASGRGQGASGNTGELFF.

The rearrangement joins TRBV27 to TRBJ2-1; 10 bases agree with TRBD2. The V gene's germline CDR1 is MNHEY and CDR2 SMNVEV (reference sequence). This CDR3 region has 16 residues. The V gene end was trimmed by 2 bases and the J gene end by 4 bases; junction bases not matched to a gene: 5. CDR3 protein: CASSLAASGGYNEQFF. Written as DNA, the CDR3 is TGTGCCAGCAGTTTAGCGGCTAGCGGGGGTTACAATGAGCAGTTCTTC.

This chain connects TRBV6-5 to TRBJ1-1; no definite D call. Germline CDR1 is MNHEY and CDR2 is SVGAGI. The CDR3 sequence is 15 residues long. V lost 0 bases, J lost 5 bases, and 13 bases lay in between. The CDR3 DNA reads as TGTGCCAGCAGTTACTCCGGCGGCCGAGGGACTGAAGCTTTCTTT. Translated: CASSYSGGRGTEAFF.

CDR3 bases: TGTGCCAGTAGCTTACAGGGCCTGGGGTCTGGGGCCAACGTCCTGACTTTC. Translated, it gives CASSLQGLGSGANVLTF. The J gene is TRBJ2-6, the V gene TRBV19; perhaps TRBD1 as D (6 bases). V shed 6 bases and J shed 1 base, with 16 bases lying between them. The CDR3 extends over 17 amino acids. Germline CDR1 and CDR2: LNHDA and SQIVND (reference sequence).

V usage is TRBV4-1 and J usage is TRBJ2-5; D gene ambiguous. Trimming shortened V by 4 bases and J by 5 bases, and 11 bases separated the two germline ends. In germline, CDR1 is MGHRA, CDR2 YSYEKL. This CDR3 is built from 13 residues. CDR3 nucleotides: TGCGCCAGCAGCCGAGTGCAGAGGGAGACCCAGTACTTC. Amino acids: CASSRVQRETQYF.

The chain combines TRBV28 with TRBJ2-3; TRBD1 is a possible D gene (5 bases). V was cut by 2 bases and J by 1 base, with 10 bases left in between. This CDR3 has 15 residues. Germline loops: CDR1 MDHEN, CDR2 SYDVKM. The CDR3 coding sequence is TGTGCCAGCAGTTTACCAGCGACAGGCACAGATACGCAGTATTTT. It is translated as CASSLPATGTDTQYF.

The rearrangement uses TRBV7-6 and TRBJ2-5, with a tentative D call TRBD1 (6 bases). Per germline, CDR1 SGHVS and CDR2 FNYEAQ. The CDR3 has 13 amino acids. The V end was cut by 4 bases, the J end by 4 bases, with 10 bases between. DNA of the CDR3: TGTGCCAGCAGCTGGGGACAAGTAGAGACCCAGTACTTC. Protein: CASSWGQVETQYF.

The chain carries TRBV2 and TRBJ1-1; D unclear. V was trimmed by 4 bases and J by 1 base, leaving 7 bases between them. This CDR3 is built from 13 residues. Germline CDR1 SNHLY, CDR2 FYNNEI. CDR3 sequence: CASSVRGNTEAFF. CDR3 nucleotide sequence: TGTGCCAGCAGTGTCCGGGGGAACACTGAAGCTTTCTTT.

The chain uses TRBV11-2 and TRBJ2-5, with TRBD1 as a possible D gene (5 bases). The tail of the sequence fits TRBJ2-7 better, so the J call may be wrong. In germline, CDR1 is SGHAT, CDR2 FQNNGV. This CDR3 region has 11 residues. In nucleotides, the CDR3 is TGTGCCAGCAGCTTTGGGGCCGAGCAGTACTTC. Amino acids: CASSFGAEQYF.

The chain employs TRBV7-8 and TRBJ2-7, with D perhaps matching TRBD2 (5 bases). This CDR3 has 16 amino acids. V lost 4 bases to trimming and J lost 0 bases, with 16 bases between them. Germline V lookup: CDR1 SGHVS, CDR2 FQNEAQ. CDR3 amino acids: CASSSSEGPSSYEQYF. The CDR3 DNA reads as TGTGCCAGCAGCTCGAGTGAGGGCCCAAGCTCCTACGAGCAGTACTTC.

CDR3 amino acids: CASSHFSTDTQYF. For the CDR3, the DNA is TGCGCCAGCAGCCACTTCAGCACAGATACGCAGTATTTT. This chain uses TRBV5-1 with TRBJ2-3; D gene ambiguous. V was cut by 4 bases and J by 0 bases, with 6 bases left in between. Germline CDR1 and CDR2: SGHRS and YFSETQ. The CDR3 runs to 13 residues. The variable domain in full, with the rest retrieved from reference TRBV5-1 and TRBJ2-3, is KAGVTQTPRYLIKTRGQQVTLSCSPISGHRSVSWYQQTPGQGLQFLFEYFSETQRNKGNFPGRFSGRQFSNSRSEMNVSTLELGDSALYLCASSHFSTDTQYFGPGTRLTVL.

The gene calls are TRBV10-3 and TRBJ2-1, with 9 bases lining up with TRBD2. Germline assignment: CDR1 ENHRY and CDR2 SYGVKD. With V trimmed by 9 bases and J by 6 bases, 6 bases remained unmatched. This CDR3 spans 13 amino acids. Written as DNA, the CDR3 is TGTGCCATTTCGCTAGCGGGATTCAATGAGCAGTTCTTC. Residues: CAISLAGFNEQFF.

J is TRBJ2-1 and V is TRBV2; D is unresolved. The CDR3 totals 11 residues. The germline CDR1 and CDR2 sequences are SNHLY and FYNNEI. V lost 7 bases to trimming and J lost 8 bases, with 9 bases between them. The CDR3 here is CASNSRDEQFF. DNA for the CDR3: TGTGCCAGCAATTCCCGGGATGAGCAGTTCTTC.

The rearrangement links TRBV2 to TRBJ1-2; D is ambiguous. Trimming left V 0 bases short and J 0 bases short, with 8 bases between. The V gene's germline CDR1 is SNHLY and CDR2 FYNNEI. The CDR3 loop spans 15 amino acids. The CDR3 loop is CASSEAGSPNYGYTF. CDR3 DNA: TGTGCCAGCAGTGAAGCCGGGAGCCCTAACTATGGCTACACCTTC.

The V and J genes are TRBV28 and TRBJ2-7; no firm D call. The V and J ends lost 7 bases and 1 base respectively, with 5 bases between them. CDR3 length: 11 residues. Per the germline V gene, CDR1 is MDHEN and CDR2 is SYDVKM. The CDR3 loop is CASTDSYEQYF. DNA of the CDR3: TGTGCCAGCACAGATTCCTACGAGCAGTACTTC. The whole variable domain, remainder taken from reference TRBV28 and TRBJ2-7, is DVKVTQSSRYLVKRTGEKVFLECVQDMDHENMFWYRQDPGLGLRLIYFSYDVKMKEKGDIPEGYSVSREKKERFSLILESASTNQTSMYLCASTDSYEQYFGPGTRLTVT.

The genes are TRBV2 and TRBJ2-2; the D gene is possibly TRBD1 (5 bases). Trimming removed 3 bases at V and 1 base at J, with 6 bases between. The CDR3 extends over 14 amino acids. Germline loops: CDR1 SNHLY, CDR2 FYNNEI. The CDR3 nucleotides are TGTGCCAGCAGTGAGCAGGGGAACACCGGGGAGCTGTTTTTT. Translating gives CASSEQGNTGELFF.

For the CDR3, the DNA is TGTGCCAGCAGCCCCCCCCGCGGACTAGCGGGGGGGCTTAGCGGGGAGCTGTTTTTT. Translated, it gives CASSPPRGLAGGLSGELFF. This chain uses TRBV9 with TRBJ2-2; 15 bases map to TRBD2. Germline V CDR1 and CDR2: SGDLS, YYNGEE. With V trimmed by 4 bases and J by 7 bases, 14 bases remained unmatched. This CDR3 is 19 amino acids long. The whole variable domain, filled in from reference TRBV9 and TRBJ2-2, reads DSGVTQTPKHLITATGQRVTLRCSPRSGDLSVYWYQQSLDQGLQFLIQYYNGEERAKGNILERFSAQQFPDLHSELNLSSLELGDSALYFCASSPPRGLAGGLSGELFFGEGSRLTVL.

The rearrangement links TRBV29-1 to TRBJ2-1; D uncertain. CDR1 is SQVTM, CDR2 ANQGSEA, per germline. This CDR3 comprises 11 residues. The ends were cut back, 5 bases at V and 11 bases at J, with 13 bases in the middle. CDR3 protein: CSVKLEAKQFF. The CDR3 DNA sequence: TGCAGCGTTAAGTTAGAGGCCAAGCAGTTCTTC.

The chain employs TRBV5-4 and TRBJ2-2, with TRBD2 matching over 9 bases. The germline V gene has CDR1 SGHNT and CDR2 YYREEE (reference sequence). The CDR3 runs 18 residues. V dropped 0 bases and J dropped 4; count of bases not matched to a gene: 10. The CDR3, as DNA: TGTGCCAGCAGCTTGGCCCCTAGCGGGATACGACCCACCGGGGAGCTGTTTTTT. Translated, it gives CASSLAPSGIRPTGELFF. Variable domain in full (rest from reference TRBV5-4 and TRBJ2-2): ETGVTQSPTHLIKTRGQQVTLRCSSQSGHNTVSWYQQALGQGPQFIFQYYREEENGRGNFPPRFSGLQFPNYSSELNVNALELDDSALYLCASSLAPSGIRPTGELFFGEGSRLTVL.

The rearrangement links TRBV4-1 to TRBJ2-7; D is possibly TRBD2 (6 bases). CDR1 is MGHRA, CDR2 YSYEKL, per germline. Between the trimmed V and J ends, which lost 2 bases and 6 bases, there was a span of 17 bases. The CDR3 runs 15 residues. The CDR3 protein is CASSQSPGGVGEQYF. CDR3 DNA sequence: TGCGCCAGCAGCCAATCGCCAGGCGGGGTTGGCGAGCAGTACTTC.

This chain uses TRBV28 with TRBJ2-7, with 10 bases fitting TRBD1. Per the germline V gene, CDR1 is MDHEN and CDR2 is SYDVKM. CDR3 length: 15 residues. The V segment lost 10 bases and the J segment 1 base; nucleotides outside the gene matches: 10. The CDR3 loop is CATRPGTGVSYEQYF. The DNA of the CDR3 is TGTGCCACCCGACCCGGGACAGGGGTATCCTACGAGCAGTACTTC.